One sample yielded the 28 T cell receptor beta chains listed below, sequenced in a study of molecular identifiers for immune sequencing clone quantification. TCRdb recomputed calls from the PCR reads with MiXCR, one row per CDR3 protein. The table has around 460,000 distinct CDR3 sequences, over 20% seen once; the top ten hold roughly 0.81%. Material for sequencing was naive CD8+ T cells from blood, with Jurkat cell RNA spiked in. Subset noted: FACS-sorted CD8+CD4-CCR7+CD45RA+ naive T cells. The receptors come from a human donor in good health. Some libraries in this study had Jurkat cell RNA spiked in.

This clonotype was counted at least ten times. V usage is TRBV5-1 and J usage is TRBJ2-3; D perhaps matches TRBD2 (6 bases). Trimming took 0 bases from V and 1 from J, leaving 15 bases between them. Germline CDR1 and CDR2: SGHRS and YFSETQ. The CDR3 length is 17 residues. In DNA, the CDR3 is TGCGCCAGCAGCTTGGAATCGGGCGGAGGGGGCACAGATACGCAGTATTTT. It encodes CASSLESGGGGTDTQYF.

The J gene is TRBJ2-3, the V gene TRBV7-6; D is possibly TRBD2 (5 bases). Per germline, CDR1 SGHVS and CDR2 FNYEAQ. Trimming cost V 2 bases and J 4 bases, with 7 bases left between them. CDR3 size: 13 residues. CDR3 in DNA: TGTGCCAGCAGCTTACCCGGGGCAGATACGCAGTATTTT. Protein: CASSLPGADTQYF.

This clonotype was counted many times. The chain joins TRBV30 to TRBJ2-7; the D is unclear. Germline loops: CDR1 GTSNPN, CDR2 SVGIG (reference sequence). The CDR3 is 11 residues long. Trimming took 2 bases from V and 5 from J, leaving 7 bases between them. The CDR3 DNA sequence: TGTGCCTGGAGTCTGGACCACGAGCAGTACTTC. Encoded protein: CAWSLDHEQYF.

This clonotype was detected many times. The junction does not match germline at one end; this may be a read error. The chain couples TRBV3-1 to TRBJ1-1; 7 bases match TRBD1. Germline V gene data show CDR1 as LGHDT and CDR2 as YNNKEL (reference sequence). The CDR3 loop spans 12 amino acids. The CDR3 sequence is CASTGQNPEAFF. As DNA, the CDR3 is TGTGCCAGTACGGGACAGAACCCTGAAGCTTTCTTT.

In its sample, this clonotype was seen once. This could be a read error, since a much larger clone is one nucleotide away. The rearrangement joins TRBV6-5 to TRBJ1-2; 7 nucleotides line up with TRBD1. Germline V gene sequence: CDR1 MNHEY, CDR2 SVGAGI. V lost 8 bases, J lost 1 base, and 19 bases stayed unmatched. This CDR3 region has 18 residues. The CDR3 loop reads CASGNTQDRKIFNYGYTF. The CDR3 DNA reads TGTGCCAGCGGAAACACCCAGGACAGGAAAATCTTTAACTATGGCTACACCTTC.

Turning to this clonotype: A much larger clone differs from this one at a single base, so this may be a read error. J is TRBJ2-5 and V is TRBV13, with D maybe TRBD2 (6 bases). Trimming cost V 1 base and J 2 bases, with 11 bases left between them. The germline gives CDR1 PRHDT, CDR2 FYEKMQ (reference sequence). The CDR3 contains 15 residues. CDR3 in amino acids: CASSLALAPQETQYF. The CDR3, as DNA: TGTGCCAGCAGCTTAGCCCTAGCGCCTCAAGAGACCCAGTACTTC.

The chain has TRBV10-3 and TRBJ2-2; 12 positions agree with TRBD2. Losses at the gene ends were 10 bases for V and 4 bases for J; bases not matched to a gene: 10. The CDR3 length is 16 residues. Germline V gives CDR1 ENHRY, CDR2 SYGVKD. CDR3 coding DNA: TGTGCCACCAGCCGACTAGCGGGGGAGGTCACCGGGGAGCTGTTTTTT. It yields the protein CATSRLAGEVTGELFF.

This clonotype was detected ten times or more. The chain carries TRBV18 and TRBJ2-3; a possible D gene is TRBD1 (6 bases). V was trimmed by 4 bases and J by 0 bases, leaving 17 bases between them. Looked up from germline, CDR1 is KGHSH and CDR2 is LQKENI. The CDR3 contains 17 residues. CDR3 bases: TGTGCCAGCTCACTACCTCCGGGACACCCTAGCACAGATACGCAGTATTTT. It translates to CASSLPPGHPSTDTQYF.

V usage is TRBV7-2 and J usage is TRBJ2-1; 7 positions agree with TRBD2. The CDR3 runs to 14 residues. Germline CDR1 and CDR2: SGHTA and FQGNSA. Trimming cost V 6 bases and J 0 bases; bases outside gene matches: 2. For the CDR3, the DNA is TGTGCCAGCAGTCGCGGGGGCTCCTACAATGAGCAGTTCTTC. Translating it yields CASSRGGSYNEQFF. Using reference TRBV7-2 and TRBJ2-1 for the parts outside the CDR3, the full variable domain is GAGVSQSPSNKVTEKGKDVELRCDPISGHTALYWYRQSLGQGLEFLIYFQGNSAPDKSGLPSDRFSAERTGGSVSTLTIQRTQQEDSAVYLCASSRGGSYNEQFFGPGTRLTVL.

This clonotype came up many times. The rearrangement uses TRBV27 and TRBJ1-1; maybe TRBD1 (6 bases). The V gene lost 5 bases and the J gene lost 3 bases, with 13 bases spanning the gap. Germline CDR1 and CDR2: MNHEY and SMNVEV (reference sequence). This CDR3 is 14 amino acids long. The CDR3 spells CASSEQGRYTEAFF. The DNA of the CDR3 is TGTGCCAGCAGTGAACAGGGAAGGTACACTGAAGCTTTCTTT.

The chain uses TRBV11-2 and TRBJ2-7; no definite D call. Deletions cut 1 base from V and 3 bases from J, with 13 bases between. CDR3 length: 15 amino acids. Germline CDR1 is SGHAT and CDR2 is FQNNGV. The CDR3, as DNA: TGTGCCAGCAGCTTAGGTAGGTCGGCGAGCTACGAGCAGTACTTC. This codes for CASSLGRSASYEQYF.

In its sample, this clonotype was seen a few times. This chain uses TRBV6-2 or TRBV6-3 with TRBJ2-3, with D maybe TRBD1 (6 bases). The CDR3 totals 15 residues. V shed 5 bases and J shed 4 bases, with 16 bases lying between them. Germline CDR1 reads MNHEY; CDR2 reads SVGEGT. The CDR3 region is CASSRTATGSDTQYF. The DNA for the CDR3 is TGTGCCAGCAGTAGGACAGCCACAGGCTCAGATACGCAGTATTTT.

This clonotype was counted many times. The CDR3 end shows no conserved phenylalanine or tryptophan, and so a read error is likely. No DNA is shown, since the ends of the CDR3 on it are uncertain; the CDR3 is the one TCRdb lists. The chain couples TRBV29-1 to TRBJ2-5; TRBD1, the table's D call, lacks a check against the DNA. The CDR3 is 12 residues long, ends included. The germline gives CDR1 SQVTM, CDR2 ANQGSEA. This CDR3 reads CSVEDQEPHTVV.

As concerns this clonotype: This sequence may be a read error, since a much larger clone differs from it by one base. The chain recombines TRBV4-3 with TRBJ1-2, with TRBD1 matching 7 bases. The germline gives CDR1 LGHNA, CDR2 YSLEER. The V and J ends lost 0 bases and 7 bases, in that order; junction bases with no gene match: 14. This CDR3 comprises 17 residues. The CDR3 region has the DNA TGCGCCAGCAGCCAAGATAAGCCGGTACAGGGGTCGCTTGGCTACACCTTC. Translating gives CASSQDKPVQGSLGYTF.

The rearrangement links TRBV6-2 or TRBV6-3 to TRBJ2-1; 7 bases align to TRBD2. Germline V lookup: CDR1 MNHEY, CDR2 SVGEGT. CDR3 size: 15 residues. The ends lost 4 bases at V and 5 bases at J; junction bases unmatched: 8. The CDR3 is CASSLGGSKDNEQFF. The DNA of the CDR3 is TGTGCCAGCAGTTTAGGCGGGAGTAAGGACAATGAGCAGTTCTTC.

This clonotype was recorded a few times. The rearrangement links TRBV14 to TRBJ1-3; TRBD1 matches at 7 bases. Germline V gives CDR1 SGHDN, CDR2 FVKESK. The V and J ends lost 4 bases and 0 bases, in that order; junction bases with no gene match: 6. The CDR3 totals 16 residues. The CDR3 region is CASSPWDSFSGNTIYF. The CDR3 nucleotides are TGTGCCAGCAGCCCATGGGACAGCTTCTCTGGAAACACCATATATTTT.

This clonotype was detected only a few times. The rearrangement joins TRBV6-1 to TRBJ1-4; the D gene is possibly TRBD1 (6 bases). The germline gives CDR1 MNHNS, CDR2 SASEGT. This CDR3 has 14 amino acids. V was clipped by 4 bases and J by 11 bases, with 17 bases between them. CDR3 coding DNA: TGTGCCAGCAGTGGGTGGCAGGGGAGGGGGAAACTGTTTTTT. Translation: CASSGWQGRGKLFF.

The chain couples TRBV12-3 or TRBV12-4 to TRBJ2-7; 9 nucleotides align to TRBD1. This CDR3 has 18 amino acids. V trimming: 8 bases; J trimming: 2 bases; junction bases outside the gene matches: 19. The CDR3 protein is CASGRDRVDLKDTYEQYF. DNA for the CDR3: TGTGCCAGCGGCCGGGACAGGGTTGATTTAAAAGATACCTACGAGCAGTACTTC.

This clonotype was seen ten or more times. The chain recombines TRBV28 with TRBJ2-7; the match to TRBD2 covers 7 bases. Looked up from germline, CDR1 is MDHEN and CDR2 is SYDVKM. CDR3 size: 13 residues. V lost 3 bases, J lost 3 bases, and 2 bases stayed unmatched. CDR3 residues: CASSFSSGYEQYF. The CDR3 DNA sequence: TGTGCCAGCAGTTTCTCTAGCGGCTACGAGCAGTACTTC.

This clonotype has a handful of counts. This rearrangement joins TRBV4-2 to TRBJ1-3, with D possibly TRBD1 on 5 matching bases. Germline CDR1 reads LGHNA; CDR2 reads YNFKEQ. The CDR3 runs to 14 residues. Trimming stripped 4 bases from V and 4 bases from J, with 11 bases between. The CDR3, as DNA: TGTGCCAGCAGCCCTCTGACAGAAGGAAACACCATATATTTT. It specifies CASSPLTEGNTIYF.

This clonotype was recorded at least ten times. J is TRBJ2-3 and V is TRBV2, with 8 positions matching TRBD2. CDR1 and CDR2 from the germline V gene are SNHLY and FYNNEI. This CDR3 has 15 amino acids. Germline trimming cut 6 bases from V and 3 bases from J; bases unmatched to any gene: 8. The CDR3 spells CASSPRLAKTDTQYF. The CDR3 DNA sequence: TGTGCCAGCAGCCCTAGACTAGCGAAAACAGATACGCAGTATTTT.

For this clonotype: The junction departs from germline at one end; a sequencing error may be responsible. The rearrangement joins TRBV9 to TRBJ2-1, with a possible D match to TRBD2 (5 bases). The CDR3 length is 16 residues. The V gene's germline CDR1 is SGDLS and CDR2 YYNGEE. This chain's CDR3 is CASSVGGRVSYNERFF. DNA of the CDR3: TGTGCCAGCAGCGTAGGTGGGAGAGTTTCCTACAATGAGCGGTTCTTC. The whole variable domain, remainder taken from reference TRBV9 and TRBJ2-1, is DSGVTQTPKHLITATGQRVTLRCSPRSGDLSVYWYQQSLDQGLQFLIQYYNGEERAKGNILERFSAQQFPDLHSELNLSSLELGDSALYFCASSVGGRVSYNERFFGPGTRLTVL.

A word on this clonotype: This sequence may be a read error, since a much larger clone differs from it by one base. The CDR3 coding sequence is TGCAGCGTAGCAAGCGGGGGATCCTACGAGCAGTACTTC. It encodes CSVASGGSYEQYF. V usage is TRBV29-1 and J usage is TRBJ2-7; 8 nucleotides agree with TRBD2. J was trimmed by 1 base and V by 6 bases; bases with no gene match: 5. Germline V CDR1 and CDR2: SQVTM, ANQGSEA. This CDR3 is 13 amino acids long.

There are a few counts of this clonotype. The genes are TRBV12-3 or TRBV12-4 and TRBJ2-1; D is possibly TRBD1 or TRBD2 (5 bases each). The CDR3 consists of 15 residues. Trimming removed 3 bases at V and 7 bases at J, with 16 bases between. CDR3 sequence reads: CASSLWAGPGNEQFF. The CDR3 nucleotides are TGTGCCAGCAGTTTGTGGGCAGGGCCGGGGAATGAGCAGTTCTTC.

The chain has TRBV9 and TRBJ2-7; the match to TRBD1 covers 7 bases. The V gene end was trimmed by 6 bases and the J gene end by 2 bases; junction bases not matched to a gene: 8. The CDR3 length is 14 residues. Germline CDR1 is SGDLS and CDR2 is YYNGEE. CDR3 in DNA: TGTGCCAGCAACGCCGGGACAGCAACCTACGAGCAGTACTTC. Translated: CASNAGTATYEQYF.

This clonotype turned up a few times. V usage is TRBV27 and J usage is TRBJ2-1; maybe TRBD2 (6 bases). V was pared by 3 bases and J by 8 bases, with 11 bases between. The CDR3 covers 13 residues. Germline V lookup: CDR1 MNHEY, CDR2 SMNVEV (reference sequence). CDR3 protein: CASSLASVDEQFF. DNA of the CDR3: TGTGCCAGCAGTTTGGCTAGCGTAGATGAGCAGTTCTTC.

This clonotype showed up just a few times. The CDR3 DNA sequence: TGTGCCAGTCGAATGACAGGAGACCTCTCCTACAATGAGCAGTTCTTC. This translates into CASRMTGDLSYNEQFF. The chain couples TRBV2 to TRBJ2-1; maybe TRBD1 (6 bases). The CDR3 is 16 residues long. V lost 9 bases to trimming and J lost 0 bases, with 18 bases between them. Germline-derived CDR1 and CDR2 are SNHLY and FYNNEI.

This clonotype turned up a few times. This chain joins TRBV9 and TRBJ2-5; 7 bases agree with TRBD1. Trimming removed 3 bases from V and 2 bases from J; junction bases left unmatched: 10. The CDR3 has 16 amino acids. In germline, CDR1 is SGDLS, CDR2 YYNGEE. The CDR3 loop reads CASSANLGTAQETQYF. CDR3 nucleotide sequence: TGTGCCAGCAGCGCTAACCTTGGGACAGCTCAAGAGACCCAGTACTTC.